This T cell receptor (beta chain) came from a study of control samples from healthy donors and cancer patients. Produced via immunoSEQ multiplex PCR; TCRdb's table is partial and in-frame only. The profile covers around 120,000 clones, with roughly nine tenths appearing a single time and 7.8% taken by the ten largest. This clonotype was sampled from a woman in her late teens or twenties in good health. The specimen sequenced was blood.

DNA of the CDR3: TGCAGCGTTCGTGGTGAGGACAGGGGTACAGATACGCAGTATTTT. It codes for CSVRGEDRGTDTQYF. The J gene is TRBJ2-3, the V gene TRBV29-1, with 9 bases that match TRBD1. The junction had 9 bases not matched to a gene; V was cut back by 5 bases and J by 3 bases. This CDR3 has 15 amino acids. The germline CDR1 and CDR2 sequences are SQVTM and ANQGSEA.